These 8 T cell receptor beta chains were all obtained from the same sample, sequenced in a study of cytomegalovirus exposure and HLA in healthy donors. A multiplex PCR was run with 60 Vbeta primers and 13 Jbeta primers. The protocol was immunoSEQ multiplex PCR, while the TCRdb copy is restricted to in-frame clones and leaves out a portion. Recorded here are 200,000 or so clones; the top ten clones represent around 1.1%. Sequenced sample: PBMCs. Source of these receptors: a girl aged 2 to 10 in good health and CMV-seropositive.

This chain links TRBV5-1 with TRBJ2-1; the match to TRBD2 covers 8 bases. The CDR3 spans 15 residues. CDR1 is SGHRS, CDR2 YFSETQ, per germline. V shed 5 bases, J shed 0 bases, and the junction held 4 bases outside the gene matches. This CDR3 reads CASSPLADSYNEQFF. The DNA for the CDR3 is TGCGCCAGCAGTCCACTAGCGGACTCCTACAATGAGCAGTTCTTC.

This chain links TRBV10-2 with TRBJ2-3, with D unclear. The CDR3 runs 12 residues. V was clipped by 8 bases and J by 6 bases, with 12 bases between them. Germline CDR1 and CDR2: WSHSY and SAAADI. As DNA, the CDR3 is TGCGCCAGCTGGGCCGGCCCCGATACGCAGTATTTT. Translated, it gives CASWAGPDTQYF.

The CDR3 is CATARGQTYEQYF. The CDR3 DNA follows: TGTGCCACCGCGAGGGGGCAAACCTACGAGCAGTACTTC. This chain connects TRBV25-1 to TRBJ2-7; 7 bases are shared with TRBD1. This CDR3 has 13 amino acids. CDR1 is MGHDK, CDR2 SYGVNS, per germline. V dropped 10 bases and J dropped 2; count of bases not matched to a gene: 8.

For the CDR3, the DNA is TGCGCCAGCAGCCCGGAGGGACTCCGGTTGTCCTACGAGCAGTACTTC. This sequence encodes CASSPEGLRLSYEQYF. This chain uses TRBV5-1 with TRBJ2-7, with a weak D call TRBD2 (6 bases). Germline V lookup: CDR1 SGHRS, CDR2 YFSETQ. This CDR3 is 16 amino acids long. Trimming left V 4 bases short and J 1 base short, with 18 bases between.

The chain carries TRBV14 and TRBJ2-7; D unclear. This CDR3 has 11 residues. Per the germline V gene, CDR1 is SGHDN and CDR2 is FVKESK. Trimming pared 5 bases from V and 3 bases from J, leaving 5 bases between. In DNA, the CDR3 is TGTGCCAGCAGCAACTACTACGAGCAGTACTTC. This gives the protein CASSNYYEQYF.

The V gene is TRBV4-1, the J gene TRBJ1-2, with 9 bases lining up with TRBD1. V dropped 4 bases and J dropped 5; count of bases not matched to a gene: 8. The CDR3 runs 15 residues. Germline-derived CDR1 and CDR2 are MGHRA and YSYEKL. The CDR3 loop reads CASSPTPGQGYGYTF. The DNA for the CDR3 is TGCGCCAGCAGCCCGACCCCGGGACAGGGTTATGGCTACACCTTC.

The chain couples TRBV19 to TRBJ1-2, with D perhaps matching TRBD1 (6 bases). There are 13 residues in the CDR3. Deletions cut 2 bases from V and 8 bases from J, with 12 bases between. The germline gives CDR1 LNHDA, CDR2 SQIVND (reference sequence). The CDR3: CASSIQGIQGYTF. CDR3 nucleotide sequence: TGTGCCAGTAGTATACAGGGGATTCAGGGCTACACCTTC.

CDR3 sequence reads: CASSEGQSPLSGANVLTF. In DNA form, the CDR3 reads TGTGCCAGCAGCGAAGGACAAAGCCCCCTCTCTGGGGCCAACGTCCTGACTTTC. The V gene is TRBV7-2, the J gene TRBJ2-6; weak D call: TRBD1 (5 bases). V shed 5 bases and J shed 0 bases, with 17 bases lying between them. The germline gives CDR1 SGHTA, CDR2 FQGNSA. There are 18 residues in the CDR3.